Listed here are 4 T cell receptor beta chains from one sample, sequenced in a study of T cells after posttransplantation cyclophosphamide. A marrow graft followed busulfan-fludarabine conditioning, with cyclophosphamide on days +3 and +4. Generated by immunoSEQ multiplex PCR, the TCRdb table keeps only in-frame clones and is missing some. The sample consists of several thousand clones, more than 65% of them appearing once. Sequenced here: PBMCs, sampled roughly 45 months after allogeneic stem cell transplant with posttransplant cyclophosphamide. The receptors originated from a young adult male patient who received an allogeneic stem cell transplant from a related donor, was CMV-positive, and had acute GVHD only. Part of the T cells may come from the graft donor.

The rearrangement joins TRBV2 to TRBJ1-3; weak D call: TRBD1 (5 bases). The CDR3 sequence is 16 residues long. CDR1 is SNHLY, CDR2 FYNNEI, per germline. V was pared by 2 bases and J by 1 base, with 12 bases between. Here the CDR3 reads CASSERRGASGNTIYF. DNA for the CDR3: TGTGCCAGCAGTGAAAGGAGGGGCGCTTCTGGAAACACCATATATTTT.

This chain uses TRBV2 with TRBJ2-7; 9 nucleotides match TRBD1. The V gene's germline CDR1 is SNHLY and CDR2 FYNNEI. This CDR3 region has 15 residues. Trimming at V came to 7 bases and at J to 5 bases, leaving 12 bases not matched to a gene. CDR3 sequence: CASNGGEDRGHEQYF. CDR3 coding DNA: TGTGCCAGCAATGGAGGAGAGGACAGGGGCCACGAGCAGTACTTC.

CDR3 region: CASSLGSGGLAQPQHF. The CDR3 nucleotides are TGTGCCAGCAGCTTGGGGTCGGGGGGCCTGGCTCAGCCCCAGCATTTT. The V gene is TRBV7-8, the J gene TRBJ1-5; maybe TRBD1 (6 bases). Germline lookup yields CDR1 SGHVS and CDR2 FQNEAQ. Trimming cost V 3 bases and J 6 bases, with 18 bases left between them. The CDR3 totals 16 residues.

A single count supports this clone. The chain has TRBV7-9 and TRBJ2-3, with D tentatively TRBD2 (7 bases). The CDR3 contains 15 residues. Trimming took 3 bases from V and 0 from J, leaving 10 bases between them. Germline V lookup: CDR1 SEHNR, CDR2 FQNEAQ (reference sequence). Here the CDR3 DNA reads TGTGCCAGCAGCTTGCGGGGGCCTAGCACAGATACGCAGTATTTT. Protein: CASSLRGPSTDTQYF.